The sequence of this T cell receptor beta chain was determined in a study of blood T cell repertoires in COVID-19. About the research overall: Sites across the United States, Italy and Spain contributed samples from acute and convalescent COVID-19. Sources were T cells, B-cell-depleted T cells, or PBMCs; the material itself was cDNA or gDNA.

Source study methods: Scientists estimated how many nucleated cells there were by amplifying reference gene primers. The assay was immunoSEQ multiplex PCR, and TCRdb's table has in-frame clones only and misses some. From that table come the V and J calls and clone size; the DNA was used to work out D and trimming. The data contain more than 65,000 clones, roughly 80% of them singletons. Trimming took off 4 bases at V and 0 bases at J, with 13 bases between the two ends. The CDR3 totals 15 residues. From germline, CDR1 is LGHNA and CDR2 YSLEER. This TCR derives from a man in his 60s with active or convalescent COVID-19. Sequenced input: peripheral blood. The chain employs TRBV4-3 and TRBJ2-7; perhaps TRBD1 as D (5 bases). Here the CDR3 reads CASSRDAGYSYEQYF. The DNA for the CDR3 is TGCGCCAGCAGCCGGGATGCAGGGTACTCCTACGAGCAGTACTTC.